In this sample, the clone carrying this TCR beta chain turned up a few times. No antigen is known for it. The source of the sample is a study of T-cell reconstitution after alpha-beta-depleted transplantation in children. Study outcomes and limitations: Newly produced T cells mostly accounted for T-cell counts and diversity one year post-transplant. Expanded clones from the graft, numbering several hundred, reportedly supplied alpha-beta T cells about two months after transplant. Surviving recipient T cells and intrathymic progenitors accounted for some patients' high TCRbeta diversity at day 60.

Unique molecular identifiers featured in how the TCRbeta library was prepared. A single record per CDR3 protein comes from TCRdb applying MiXCR to the PCR reads. The sample carries around 420,000 distinct CDR3 sequences, 16% recorded once. Specimen: PBMCs, mostly from graft donor cells, collected 360 days after TCRalphabeta/CD19-depleted stem cell transplant. This clonotype was sampled from a boy under three years old who had a stem cell transplant for Wiskott-Aldrich syndrome, so the T cells may come from the graft donor.

CDR3 sequence: CASSPGLAGYDEQFF. The CDR3 region has the DNA TGTGCCAGCAGCCCGGGACTAGCGGGTTACGATGAGCAGTTCTTC. V is TRBV4-2 and J is TRBJ2-1; 12 positions match TRBD2. V trimming: 4 bases; J trimming: 8 bases; junction bases outside the gene matches: 6. Germline V gives CDR1 LGHNA, CDR2 YNFKEQ. This CDR3 comprises 15 residues.